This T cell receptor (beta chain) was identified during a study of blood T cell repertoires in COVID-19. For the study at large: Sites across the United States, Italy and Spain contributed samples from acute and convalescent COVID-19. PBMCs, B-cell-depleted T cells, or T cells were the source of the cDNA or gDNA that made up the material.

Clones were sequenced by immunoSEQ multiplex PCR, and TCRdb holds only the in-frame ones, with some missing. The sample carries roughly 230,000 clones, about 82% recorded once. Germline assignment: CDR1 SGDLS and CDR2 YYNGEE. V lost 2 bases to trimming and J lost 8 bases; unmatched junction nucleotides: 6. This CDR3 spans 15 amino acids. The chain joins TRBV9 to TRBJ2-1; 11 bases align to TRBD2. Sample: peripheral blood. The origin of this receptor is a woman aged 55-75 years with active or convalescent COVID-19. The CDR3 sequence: CASSVVAGGPDEQFF. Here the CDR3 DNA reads TGTGCCAGCAGCGTGGTAGCGGGAGGGCCAGATGAGCAGTTCTTC.